This entry describes one T cell receptor (beta chain). Germline V gene sequence: CDR1 WSHSY, CDR2 SAAADI. CDR3 length equals 16 residues. One entry per CDR3 protein, without DNA, is what TCRdb gives after re-calling the 5' RACE reads. The sample totals under 600,000 distinct CDR3 sequences. These data are taken from a study of T cells expressing NK-cell markers. The sequencing sample was made of blood T cells: a sorted CD56 or NKG2C T cell subset, CD4+ or CD8+ T cells, or bulk PBMC T cells (not recorded which). The chain recombines TRBV10-2 with TRBJ1-5; TCRdb's D gene call, TRBD1, goes unchecked for lack of DNA. The sequence came from a woman in her 50s in good health. The CDR3 region is CASNAGGLESNQPQHF.